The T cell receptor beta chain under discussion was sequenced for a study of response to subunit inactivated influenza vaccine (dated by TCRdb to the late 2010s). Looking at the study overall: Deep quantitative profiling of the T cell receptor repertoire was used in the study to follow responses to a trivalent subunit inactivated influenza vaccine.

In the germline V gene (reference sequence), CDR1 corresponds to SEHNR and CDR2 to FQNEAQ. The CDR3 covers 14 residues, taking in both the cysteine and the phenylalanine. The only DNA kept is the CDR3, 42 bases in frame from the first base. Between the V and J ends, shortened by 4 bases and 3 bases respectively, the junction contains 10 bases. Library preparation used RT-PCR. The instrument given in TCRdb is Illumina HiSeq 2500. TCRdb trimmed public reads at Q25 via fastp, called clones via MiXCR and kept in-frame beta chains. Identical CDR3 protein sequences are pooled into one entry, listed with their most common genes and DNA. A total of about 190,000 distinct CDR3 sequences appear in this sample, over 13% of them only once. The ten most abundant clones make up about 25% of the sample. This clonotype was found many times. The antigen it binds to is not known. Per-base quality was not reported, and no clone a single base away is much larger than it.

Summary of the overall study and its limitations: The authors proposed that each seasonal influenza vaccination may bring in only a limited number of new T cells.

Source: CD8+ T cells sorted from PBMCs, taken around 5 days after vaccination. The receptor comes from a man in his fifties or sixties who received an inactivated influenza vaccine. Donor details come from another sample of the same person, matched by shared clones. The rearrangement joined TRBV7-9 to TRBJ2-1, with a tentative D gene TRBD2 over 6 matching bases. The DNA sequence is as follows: TGTGCCAGCAGCTCGGGGGAGCTCTACAATGAGCAGTTCTTC. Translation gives CASSSGELYNEQFF.